Shown below are 10 T cell receptor beta chains from a single sample sequenced in a study of control samples from healthy donors and cancer patients. The data were produced by immunoSEQ multiplex PCR, yet TCRdb's version contains in-frame clones alone and is incomplete. Among about 40,000 clones listed, roughly 90% were seen once. Sequencing input: blood. Receptors were obtained from a woman between 45 and 65 years old in good health.

The rearrangement links TRBV4-3 to TRBJ1-3, with a possible D match to TRBD1 (6 bases). The CDR3 runs to 16 residues. V lost 2 bases and J 4 bases, leaving 15 bases between the germline ends. The V gene's germline CDR1 is LGHNA and CDR2 YSLEER. The CDR3 protein is CASSQLQGSGGNTIYF. In DNA, the CDR3 is TGCGCCAGCAGCCAATTACAGGGTAGTGGGGGAAACACCATATATTTT.

V is TRBV5-4 and J is TRBJ2-1; possible D gene TRBD1, 6 bases. V was trimmed by 4 bases and J by 2 bases, leaving 22 bases between them. Germline CDR1 and CDR2: SGHNT and YYREEE (reference sequence). This CDR3 has 18 residues. CDR3 sequence reads: CASSRTGLGADPYNEQFF. The CDR3 DNA follows: TGTGCCAGCAGCCGTACCGGCCTGGGGGCGGACCCCTACAATGAGCAGTTCTTC.

The V call is TRBV5-4, the J call TRBJ2-3, with no clear D. The germline CDR1 and CDR2 sequences are SGHNT and YYREEE (reference sequence). The V and J ends lost 0 bases and 2 bases respectively, with 13 bases between them. The CDR3 is 16 residues long. CDR3 coding DNA: TGTGCCAGCAGCTTGGTGGCAGGCGCCCCCACAGATACGCAGTATTTT. Its protein product is CASSLVAGAPTDTQYF.

V is TRBV11-2 and J is TRBJ2-3; D may be TRBD2 (7 bases). CDR3 length: 14 residues. CDR1 is SGHAT and CDR2 is FQNNGV in the germline V gene. Between the trimmed V and J ends, which lost 3 bases and 4 bases, there was a span of 11 bases. CDR3 region: CASSFFGGPDTQYF. The CDR3 region has the DNA TGTGCCAGCAGCTTTTTCGGGGGGCCAGATACGCAGTATTTT.

The chain is built from TRBV2 and TRBJ1-2; 7 bases fit TRBD1. Germline-derived CDR1 and CDR2 are SNHLY and FYNNEI. V shed 4 bases and J 8 bases; nucleotides not matched to a gene: 7. The CDR3 runs to 13 residues. The CDR3, as DNA: TGTGCCAGCAGTGGACAGGGTTTGGGAGGCTACACCTTC. It is translated as CASSGQGLGGYTF.

The V gene is TRBV2, the J gene TRBJ1-2; 8 nucleotides agree with TRBD1. Trimming at V came to 3 bases and at J to 4 bases, leaving 10 bases not matched to a gene. CDR1 SNHLY and CDR2 FYNNEI come from the germline V gene. The CDR3 consists of 16 residues. The CDR3 DNA sequence: TGTGCCAGCAGTGAGGCCAGGGGGCCTAGGGGCTATGGCTACACCTTC. Protein: CASSEARGPRGYGYTF.

This sequence joins TRBV5-1 and TRBJ2-1, with 13 positions matching TRBD2. Losses at the gene ends were 3 bases for V and 5 bases for J; bases not matched to a gene: 8. The CDR3 extends over 17 amino acids. From germline, CDR1 is SGHRS and CDR2 YFSETQ. This CDR3 reads CASSSGGLAGANNEQFF. The CDR3 DNA reads TGCGCCAGCAGCTCAGGCGGACTAGCGGGGGCGAACAATGAGCAGTTCTTC.

The chain combines TRBV5-6 with TRBJ2-5; 13 nucleotides align to TRBD2. Unmatched junction bases numbered 5, after V lost 2 bases and J lost 4 bases. Germline V CDR1 and CDR2: SGHDT, YYEEEE. CDR3 size: 16 residues. The CDR3 sequence is CASSLLAGGFRETQYF. The DNA of the CDR3 is TGTGCCAGCAGCTTACTAGCGGGGGGGTTCAGAGAGACCCAGTACTTC.

This chain uses TRBV13 with TRBJ2-3, with D possibly being TRBD1 or TRBD2 (6 bases each). Germline assignment: CDR1 PRHDT and CDR2 FYEKMQ (reference sequence). CDR3 size: 17 residues. Trimming removed 5 bases from V and 5 bases from J, with 23 bases in between. CDR3 loop: CASSQKKGGGRLDTQYF. The CDR3 region has the DNA TGTGCCAGCAGCCAGAAAAAGGGGGGCGGGCGGTTAGATACGCAGTATTTT. Based on the CDR3 plus reference TRBV13 and TRBJ2-3, the full variable domain is AAGVIQSPRHLIKEKRETATLKCYPIPRHDTVYWYQQGPGQDPQFLISFYEKMQSDKGSIPDRFSAQQFSDYHSELNMSSLELGDSALYFCASSQKKGGGRLDTQYFGPGTRLTVL.

The chain employs TRBV13 and TRBJ1-1; 7 bases agree with TRBD1. CDR3 length equals 11 residues. V was pared by 6 bases and J by 8 bases, with 3 bases of the junction left unmatched. The germline V gene has CDR1 PRHDT and CDR2 FYEKMQ (reference sequence). The DNA for the CDR3 is TGTGCCAGCAGGGGACAGCTCGAAGCTTTCTTT. Residues: CASRGQLEAFF.